Listed below are T cell receptor beta chains from one sample, sequenced in a study of shared clonotypes between healthy human individuals. Libraries were prepared by immunoSEQ multiplex PCR; TCRdb keeps only in-frame clonotypes and omits some of them. The data show some 240,000 clones, 60% to 80% seen once. The material sequenced was memory CD4+ T cells sorted from blood. Source of these receptors: a man aged 25 to 40 in good health. Each CDR3 is given with its conserved first and last residue. The order of the fields is D gene, V gene, J gene, clone size, CDR3 DNA, CDR3 protein. The D gene is left open where the match is weak. Clone sizes are given selectively: once, few, many, or a class where the clone is expanded.

.	TRBV18	TRBJ2-6	many	TGTGCCAGCTCGGGCTCTGGGGCCAACGTCCTGACTTTC	CASSGSGANVLTF
TRBD2	TRBV4-3	TRBJ2-2	few	TGCGCCAGCGGGGGACTAGCGGGAGCTGGTACCGGGGAGCTGTTTTTT	CASGGLAGAGTGELFF
TRBD2	TRBV5-1	TRBJ2-7	once	TGCGCCAGCAGCTTACCGGGACTAACCTTTCAGGTCGAGCAGTACTTC	CASSLPGLTFQVEQYF
.	TRBV7-2	TRBJ1-1	.	TGTGCCAGCAGCTTAGAAGGAGTCAGCAACACTGAAGCTTTCTTT	CASSLEGVSNTEAFF
.	TRBV2	TRBJ1-2	.	TGTGCCAGCAGTGAACGCTCGCGAGGGGAGGGTGGCTACACCTTC	CASSERSRGEGGYTF
.	TRBV28	TRBJ2-7	.	TGTGCCAGCCGGTTTGGGACTGCAAGTTACGAGCAGTACTTC	CASRFGTASYEQYF
.	TRBV29-1	TRBJ2-4	.	TGCAGCGTGGTAACCGGGGTTAGGAGGAACATTCAGTACTTC	CSVVTGVRRNIQYF
TRBD2	TRBV7-9	TRBJ2-1	few	TGTGCCAGCAGCTTAATCCGACTAGCGGCTAATGAGCAGTTCTTC	CASSLIRLAANEQFF
TRBD1	TRBV7-9	TRBJ1-4	.	TGTGCCAGCAGCCCAGGCGACAGGGTTACTAATGAAAAACTGTTTTTT	CASSPGDRVTNEKLFF
.	TRBV5-5	TRBJ2-2	few	TGTGCCAGCAGCTTGGGGTCACGGAGGGGGTACGCCGGGGAGCTGTTTTTT	CASSLGSRRGYAGELFF
TRBD1	TRBV29-1	TRBJ2-2	few	TGCAGCGTTGGACAGGGGCGCGGCACCGGGGAGCTGTTTTTT	CSVGQGRGTGELFF
.	TRBV14	TRBJ2-7	.	TGTGCCAGCAGCTCTCGTATTGATAGAGGGCCCTACGAGCAGTACTTC	CASSSRIDRGPYEQYF
.	TRBV19	TRBJ2-4	many	TGTGCCAGTAGTATACCATCGGGAGAGGACATTCAGTACTTC	CASSIPSGEDIQYF
TRBD2	TRBV5-1	TRBJ2-1	few	TGCGCCAGCAGCTGGCCCCTAGCGGGAGCTATAGATGAGCAGTTCTTC	CASSWPLAGAIDEQFF
.	TRBV11-2	TRBJ2-3	few	TGTGCCAGCAGCTCCCCTTCGTTGGATACGCAGTATTTT	CASSSPSLDTQYF
TRBD1	TRBV5-1	TRBJ2-7	medium-sized	TGCGCCAGCAGCGATACAGGGGGCCTGTCCTACGAGCAGTACTTC	CASSDTGGLSYEQYF
TRBD1	TRBV28	TRBJ1-2	many	TGTGCCAGCAGTCCCGTTGGCAGGGGGCTTGGCTATGGCTACACCTTC	CASSPVGRGLGYGYTF
.	TRBV2	TRBJ1-1	.	TGTGCCAGCAGCTCGGACCTTAACACTGAAGCTTTCTTT	CASSSDLNTEAFF
TRBD1	TRBV7-9	TRBJ1-2	.	TGTGCCAGCAGCGTACGACAGGGGGCAGAGAATGGCTACACCTTC	CASSVRQGAENGYTF
.	TRBV11-2	TRBJ2-1	.	TGTGCCAGCAGCTTAGCACTGAACAATGAGCAGTTCTTC	CASSLALNNEQFF
.	TRBV11-2	TRBJ2-7	.	TGTGCCAGCAGCTTTACTAGTGGCTACGAGCAGTACTTC	CASSFTSGYEQYF
.	TRBV7-2	TRBJ2-7	many	TGTGCCAGCAGCTCAAACAGGGTCTCCTACGAGCAGTACTTC	CASSSNRVSYEQYF
.	TRBV4-3	TRBJ2-7	.	TGCGCCAGCAGCCAAGAGGGTGGAGAGCAGTACTTC	CASSQEGGEQYF
.	TRBV6-1	TRBJ2-7	.	TGTGCCAGCAGTGAATTGGGGGCAGGTTGGTCTGGCTCCTACGAGCAGTACTTC	CASSELGAGWSGSYEQYF
.	TRBV5-6	TRBJ2-7	.	TGTGCCAGCAGCCCGACCTCACAGCTCTACGAGCAGTACTTC	CASSPTSQLYEQYF
.	TRBV2	TRBJ1-1	once	TGTGCCAGCATTGTCAGGGGTGGTACTGAAGCTTTCTTT	CASIVRGGTEAFF
TRBD2	TRBV11-2	TRBJ2-5	.	TGTGCCAGCAGCTTTGGGCGAGCGGGAGGTCACCAAGAGACCCAGTACTTC	CASSFGRAGGHQETQYF
.	TRBV7-9	TRBJ1-3	.	TGTGCCACCAATGTCGGGACTGGAAACACCATATATTTT	CATNVGTGNTIYF
.	TRBV5-1	TRBJ1-2	few	TGCGCCAGCAGCTCCCAAACAACGGGCGTAAGCTACACCTTC	CASSSQTTGVSYTF
.	TRBV19	TRBJ2-7	.	TGTGCCAGTAGTATGGGTGGCGAATTTACCTACGAGCAGTACTTC	CASSMGGEFTYEQYF
TRBD2	TRBV19	TRBJ2-3	.	TGTGCCAGTAGTACCCAGGGGAGCGGGAGACGGTTGGGCACAGATACGCAGTATTTT	CASSTQGSGRRLGTDTQYF
.	TRBV5-8	TRBJ2-1	few	TGTGCCAGCAGCCACGCAGGGGCAGCGAATTACAATGAGCAGTTCTTC	CASSHAGAANYNEQFF
.	TRBV5-1	TRBJ1-1	.	TGCGCCAGCAGCCTGGGGTCATCGGGGACTGAAGCTTTCTTT	CASSLGSSGTEAFF
TRBD2	TRBV7-9	TRBJ2-7	.	TGTGCCAGCAGCCAGGCTAGCGGGATGTGGGAGCAGTACTTC	CASSQASGMWEQYF
TRBD2	TRBV4-1	TRBJ2-7	few	TGCGCCAGCAGCCAACCGGGACTAGCCCCGTACTTC	CASSQPGLAPYF
.	TRBV7-9	TRBJ2-1	many	TGTGCCAGCAGCTTAGAGGCTACACTTCGGAATGAGCAGTTCTTC	CASSLEATLRNEQFF
.	TRBV27	TRBJ2-5	.	TGTGCCACCTGGGGGGGGCCTCCCGGAGGACAAGAGACCCAGTACTTC	CATWGGPPGGQETQYF
TRBD1	TRBV4-3	TRBJ1-5	.	TGCGCCAGCAGCGAAGAGACAGGGCGGCAGCCCCAGCATTTT	CASSEETGRQPQHF
TRBD2	TRBV9	TRBJ2-3	.	TGTGCCAGCAGCCTCCTAGCGGGAGTAAGCACAGATACGCAGTATTTT	CASSLLAGVSTDTQYF
.	TRBV21-1	TRBJ2-2	.	TGTGCCAGCAGCAAATTAGGCGGGAGTTACACCGGGGAGCTGTTTTTT	CASSKLGGSYTGELFF
.	TRBV19	TRBJ1-1	.	TGTGCCAGTAGCACTTCCGGTCAGCCGAACACTGAAGCTTTCTTT	CASSTSGQPNTEAFF
.	TRBV27	TRBJ1-2	.	TGTGCCAGCAGCACTTCGACAGCCCCTTATCGGGAGTACACCTTC	CASSTSTAPYREYTF
.	TRBV5-1	TRBJ2-1	.	TGCGCCAGCAGCTTGGCTGGTTTAGGTGAGCAGTTCTTC	CASSLAGLGEQFF
TRBD1	TRBV4-1	TRBJ1-4	.	TGCGCCAGCAGCCAATTTGTTTCGGGGGACAGAAATGAAAAACTGTTTTTT	CASSQFVSGDRNEKLFF
.	TRBV29-1	TRBJ1-1	few	TGCAGCGTTGAAAGGGGTGGGGTAAACACTGAAGCTTTCTTT	CSVERGGVNTEAFF
TRBD2	TRBV30	TRBJ2-7	.	TGTGCCTGGAGGGGCGGAGGTAGCGGGAGTCGTGAGCAGTACTTC	CAWRGGGSGSREQYF
.	TRBV5-1	TRBJ2-3	.	TGCGCCAGCAGCTTGGCCCGGGGAGATACGCAGTATTTT	CASSLARGDTQYF
TRBD2	TRBV7-6	TRBJ2-1	.	TGTGCCAGCAGCTTAGTAGCGGGAGGACTTTACAATGAGCAGTTCTTC	CASSLVAGGLYNEQFF